The T cell receptor (beta chain) under discussion was sequenced for a study of blood T cell repertoires in COVID-19. On the study more broadly: Samples taken during acute and convalescent COVID-19 were collected in the United States, Italy and Spain.

Germline V gene sequence: CDR1 SGHRS, CDR2 YFSETQ. Trimming cost V 4 bases and J 2 bases, with 15 bases left between them. This CDR3 has 15 amino acids. Authors' data handling: Amplification from reference gene primers served as the basis for estimated nucleated cell counts. TCRdb's table, derived via immunoSEQ multiplex PCR, lists solely in-frame clones and lacks some. The D gene and trimming were derived from the DNA, and the V and J assignments and clone size from that table. The profile shows around 170,000 clones, around 86% of them singletons. Seattle researchers signed up patients amid active infection and tracked them longitudinally.

V gene TRBV5-1 combines with J gene TRBJ2-5, with D hard to call. Input material: peripheral blood. The sequence came from an older woman with COVID-19, enrolled during active disease. This CDR3 reads CASSDDGAPQETQYF. The CDR3 DNA reads as TGCGCCAGCAGCGATGACGGAGCCCCACAAGAGACCCAGTACTTC. Drawing the rest from reference TRBV5-1 and TRBJ2-5, the complete variable domain is KAGVTQTPRYLIKTRGQQVTLSCSPISGHRSVSWYQQTPGQGLQFLFEYFSETQRNKGNFPGRFSGRQFSNSRSEMNVSTLELGDSALYLCASSDDGAPQETQYFGPGTRLLVL.